This TCR beta chain came from a study of cytomegalovirus exposure and HLA in healthy donors (dated by TCRdb to about 2017). Notes on the research overall: An earlier analysis of more than 550 of the donors reported about 280 Gb of sequence data and 117 million unique TCR beta sequences obtained from roughly 180 million T cells. Roughly 300 gigabases of sequencing data and 91 million or so unique TCR sequences made up an early release that covered several hundred HLA-typed donors. The genetic ancestry cluster associated with self-reported Caucasian donors included roughly four fifths of the 300 to 400 genotyped donors. The study aimed to test whether signatures of past pathogen exposure could be identified by cataloging public T cell receptors. The study used immunosequencing to profile the T cell repertoires of approximately 630 subjects and linked those repertoires to cytomegalovirus serostatus. Along with the roughly 700-subject first cohort, a separate validation cohort of around 110 different subjects was used. To predict cytomegalovirus infection status, the study brought together high-throughput TCR immunosequencing, statistical association of individual TCRs with disease status, and machine learning. A later analysis re-examined previously published TCR beta repertoires from several hundred donors and added high-resolution HLA genotyping to investigate patterns of TCR occurrence. In the later analysis, no new phenotypic data were used to find candidate immune exposures; instead, reliance was placed on TCR beta sequences and their occurrence across donors. In an earlier analysis of 587 of the donors, high-throughput TCR beta sequencing was used to judge whether each TCR beta V gene segment behaved as functional or pseudogenic. Donor age, sex, ethnicity and CMV serostatus were compiled together with the repertoire data. A later genetic analysis took genome-wide SNP genotypes for about three fifths of the 666 donors and used that subset as a discovery cohort. All discovery cohort repertoires had been generated using a single sequencing platform. HLA typing covered class I and class II loci at four-digit resolution. Typing coverage varied by locus: roughly 629-640 donors for A, B, C, DRB1 and DQB1; 500 to 550 for DQA1; more than 600 for DPA1; fewer than 480 for DPB1. A handful of DR-DQ haplotypes were handled as single units for association and clustering because linkage in the cohort was strong. On average, over 200,000 unique TCR beta nucleotide sequences were sequenced per donor among 300 to 500 genotyped donors of the cohort, with roughly 18% of those sequences being non-productive. Overall study outcomes, separate from this receptor: Because counts were too low, approximately 15 rarely observed V segments, including chromosome 9 orphons, were excluded from the earlier analysis of around 590 of the donors. Only TCR beta chains were sequenced in this cohort, and the absence of alpha or paired-chain data limited detectable features. A further reported finding was that TCR beta sequences accurately predicted the HLA-A and HLA-B alleles for most subjects in the first cohort. Strong co-occurrence of HLA alleles, especially DR and DQ, made assigning TCR associations to individual alleles difficult. Cytomegalovirus status was reported to be diagnosed by the classifier with high specificity and sensitivity in both the original and validation cohorts. Most TCR sequences were seen in very few donors, while some public TCRs were found in many individuals. In an earlier analysis of 587 of the donors, most TCR beta V segments appeared in productive rearrangements about 90% or about 30% of the time, broadly matching IMGT annotations. Roughly uniform sequencing depth across donors was assumed in presence/absence analyses, although this assumption may not hold. Some IMGT-functional V segments, including TRBV6-2 and TRBV6-3, could not be distinguished by the 87-base-pair reads and were therefore excluded. At a false discovery rate of 0.05, a later analysis linked approximately 18,000 TCR beta sequences to specific HLA alleles. Most CMV-associated TCR beta chains appeared to be HLA-restricted in a later analysis, and the HLA associations seemed to be driven largely by CMV exposure. According to a later analysis, parvovirus B19, influenza, CMV and Epstein-Barr virus appeared linked to several top co-occurrence clusters. A later genetic analysis associated a missense DCLRE1C variant with V-gene and J-gene trimming of TCR beta chains, and an independent cohort replicated the association. It was suggested by the authors that the approach could potentially be generalized to other disease states and immunological phenotypes. In the study, about 150 TCR beta chains were listed as associated with cytomegalovirus. The sequencing pipeline was judged likely to have produced a cluster of highly shared sequence variants as a technical artifact. A later analysis found that TCR association rates varied across HLA loci, with DRB1 alleles showing the most associated TCRs and HLA-C alleles the fewest. HLA typing was unavailable for some donors at each locus, so association tests used only the typed subset. Linkage disequilibrium might explain the correlated functional status among segregating V segments, but an unknown experimental factor could not be excluded. In vitro tests confirmed that three of the cytomegalovirus-associated TCR beta chains recognize cytomegalovirus antigens. Compared with the 666-donor mean, donors in an Asian-associated ancestry cluster had fewer N-insertions in productive TCRs, according to a later genetic analysis. Compared with equally common non-associated chains, HLA-associated TCR beta chains in a later analysis were more clonally expanded and had lower generation probabilities. Immune exposure information for the cohort was limited to CMV serostatus.

A remark on this clone: Its recognized antigen is unknown. Per-nucleotide qualities are absent, and no much larger clonotype sits a single base away.

The cohort comprised more than 550 healthy bone marrow donors. Cohort members were all nominally healthy when sampled, although unrecorded immune exposures were likely present. The donor tested CMV seropositive, placing the donor among the approximately 290 seropositive members of the cohort. A peripheral blood sample was provided by each donor, and peripheral blood mononuclear cells were used for TCR beta sequencing. Genomic DNA was extracted from the blood cell samples with the Qiagen DNeasy Blood Extraction Kit. Receptor libraries were prepared by the immunoSEQ multiplex PCR assay. A mixture of 60 forward primers for TCR Vbeta segments and 13 reverse primers for TCR Jbeta segments was used in the multiplex PCR. The CDR3 region of rearranged TCR beta genes was amplified from genomic DNA with a multiplex PCR assay. Amplified TCR beta libraries were sequenced as 87-base-pair reads on the Illumina HiSeq System. The original pipeline was this. Across the 640 or so repertoires, a later analysis counted around 80 million unique TCR beta chains, 9 million to 14 million of which were shared by at least two donors. Raw reads were error-corrected and collapsed into unique sequences with a nearest-neighbor algorithm that merged closely related sequences to remove PCR and sequencing errors. Alignment of CDR3 sequences to IMGT reference sequences was used to assign V, D and J gene segments. Each retained sequence needed at least a six-nucleotide match to both a V gene segment and a J gene segment. Rearrangements were classified as productive when the CDR3 lacked stop codons and remained in frame with V and J, and all other rearrangements were classified as non-productive. CDR3 was defined according to IMGT convention as the region running from the second conserved V-encoded cysteine to the conserved J-encoded phenylalanine. The earlier analysis of roughly 590 of the donors excluded sequences that lacked an unambiguous match to a single V gene segment. An earlier analysis of 500 to 600 of the donors classified V segments as functional when productive rearrangements were above 56.7% and as segregating when the standard deviation between donors was above 5%. A statistical classification framework was built to diagnose cytomegalovirus status from the catalog of TCR beta chain sequences. A later analysis assigned V and J genes by comparing TCR nucleotide sequences with IMGT/GENE-DB human TR gene sequences. Using the TCRdist pipeline, a later analysis assigned CDR3 sequences along with most-parsimonious VDJ recombination scenarios. In a later analysis, every TCR beta chain was defined by the combination of its CDR3 amino acid sequence and its V-gene family, and reads without a unique V-gene family were dropped. In a later analysis, 450 to 600 highly shared, low-generation-probability nucleotide sequences were removed to address suspected cross-contamination and a sequencing artifact. A later analysis calculated a clonal expansion index for each public chain from normalized within-repertoire ranks of inferred template counts. In a later analysis, generation probabilities were computed using a VDJ recombination model fitted to out-of-frame rearrangements, and the results were checked against IGoR. In a later analysis, hypergeometric tests were used to score TCR-TCR, TCR-HLA and TCR-CMV co-occurrence, with a repertoire-size bias correction applied to TCR pairs. A later analysis estimated false discovery rates by permuting HLA or CMV assignments 20 times. In a later analysis, co-occurring TCRs were grouped using DBSCAN, with TCRdist sequence similarity added in when clustering inside HLA-allele-positive subsets. For co-occurrence clustering, repertoires with fewer than 30,000 or more than 120,000 public chains were excluded, along with roughly 5 repertoires with anomalous nucleotide sharing. The table comes from immuneACCESS by way of TCRdb, which keeps in-frame sequences with V and J called. Part of the clones is missing from these tables; in studies checked, under half for an unresolved V gene and the rest for unknown reasons. V, J and clone size are those of that table, while D and trimming were read from the DNA. Counted in this sample were about 130,000 clones; more than 65% of them appeared once. The ten top clones hold more than 10% of the sample.

The junction carries 15 bases between V and J, which are trimmed by 6 bases and 0 bases respectively. The CDR3 contains 15 residues, cysteine and phenylalanine counted. Only the CDR3 DNA stays, 45 bases, in frame from base 1. The germline V gene yields SGHRS for CDR1 and YFSETQ for CDR2. The sequence was collected from a woman aged 40 to 55 in good health and CMV-seropositive. The chain is made from TRBV5-1 and TRBJ1-1; confidence is insufficient to name the D gene. The sequenced sample consisted of PBMCs. The CDR3 sequence is CASTRDGLMNTEAFF. The nucleotide sequence is TGCGCCAGCACCCGCGACGGACTCATGAACACTGAAGCTTTCTTT.